The 20 T cell receptor beta chains in this list originate from one sample, sequenced in a study of metastatic and nonmetastatic thyroid tumors. Patients were all untreated before their thyroid surgery. TCRdb reanalyzed the PCR reads with MiXCR. The data contain tens of thousands of clones, 20% to 25% of them singletons. The source material was blood. Receptors were obtained from a female donor with papillary thyroid cancer or a benign thyroid nodule (not recorded which). Some clones in this sample may be carry-over from other donors' samples.

The table lists this clone with many counts. DNA for the CDR3: TGTGCCAGCAGCCCACGACTAGCGACCCTTTACGAGCAGTACTTC. It translates to CASSPRLATLYEQYF. The chain joins TRBV12-3 or TRBV12-4 to TRBJ2-7; 8 bases map to TRBD2. The V segment lost 6 bases and the J segment 4 bases; nucleotides outside the gene matches: 11. The CDR3 has 15 residues.

This clone was seen more than once but under ten times. A much larger clone lies a single base off, so this may be a read error. The V gene is TRBV12-5, the J gene TRBJ1-3; the match to TRBD1 covers 9 bases. The CDR3 consists of 13 residues. CDR1 LGHNT and CDR2 FRNRAP come from the germline V gene. The V and J ends lost 6 bases and 8 bases, in that order; junction bases with no gene match: 5. CDR3: CASGGQGWHTIYF. The CDR3 nucleotides are TGTGCTAGTGGAGGACAGGGGTGGCACACCATATATTTT.

The table lists this clone with many counts. The chain carries TRBV28 and TRBJ1-1; D is possibly TRBD1 (5 bases). Trimming took 3 bases from V and 4 from J, leaving 9 bases between them. CDR3 length: 13 amino acids. Germline assignment: CDR1 MDHEN and CDR2 SYDVKM. DNA of the CDR3: TGTGCCAGCAGTTTCGGCGGGGGCACTGAAGCTTTCTTT. Its translation is CASSFGGGTEAFF. Variable domain in full (rest from reference TRBV28 and TRBJ1-1): DVKVTQSSRYLVKRTGEKVFLECVQDMDHENMFWYRQDPGLGLRLIYFSYDVKMKEKGDIPEGYSVSREKKERFSLILESASTNQTSMYLCASSFGGGTEAFFGQGTRLTVV.

This clone was picked up many times. The rearrangement uses TRBV12-5 and TRBJ2-1, with D hard to call. Germline V lookup: CDR1 LGHNT, CDR2 FRNRAP. The CDR3 has 14 amino acids. The V gene lost 5 bases and the J gene lost 6 bases, with 14 bases spanning the gap. The CDR3 protein is CASGPSSLGNEQFF. The CDR3 nucleotides read TGTGCTAGTGGTCCCTCGTCCCTTGGCAATGAGCAGTTCTTC. The full variable domain, completed using reference TRBV12-5 and TRBJ2-1, is DARVTQTPRHKVTEMGQEVTMRCQPILGHNTVFWYRQTMMQGLELLAYFRNRAPLDDSGMPKDRFSAEMPDATLATLKIQPSEPRDSAVYFCASGPSSLGNEQFFGPGTRLTVL.

Turning to this clone: Additional DNA sequences in this sample encode the identical CDR3. The V gene is TRBV5-1, the J gene TRBJ2-1; 10 bases are a match to TRBD2. V lost 8 bases, J lost 3 bases, and 11 bases stayed unmatched. The CDR3 has 16 residues. CDR1 SGHRS and CDR2 YFSETQ come from the germline V gene. CDR3 nucleotides: TGCGCCAGTAGCCTAACGGGGACTAGCGACTACAATGAGCAGTTCTTC. Protein sequence: CASSLTGTSDYNEQFF.

Ten or more counts support this clone. The rearrangement joins TRBV9 to TRBJ2-2, with 10 bases aligning to TRBD1. The ends lost 1 base at V and 5 bases at J; junction bases unmatched: 5. The CDR3 has 16 amino acids. Germline V lookup: CDR1 SGDLS, CDR2 YYNGEE. CDR3 sequence: CASSVTGTGVTGELFF. CDR3 nucleotide sequence: TGTGCCAGCAGCGTAACCGGGACAGGGGTTACCGGGGAGCTGTTTTTT.

The genes are TRBV5-1 and TRBJ1-5; TRBD1 matches 9 bases. The CDR3 consists of 15 residues. Losses at the gene ends were 4 bases for V and 6 bases for J; bases not matched to a gene: 8. The germline CDR1 and CDR2 sequences are SGHRS and YFSETQ. The CDR3 sequence: CASSPGTGLLQPQHF. The CDR3 coding sequence is TGCGCCAGCAGCCCCGGGACAGGGCTTCTTCAGCCCCAGCATTTT.

This clone was detected ten times or more. This chain joins TRBV7-8 and TRBJ2-5; D remains ambiguous. V was shortened by 2 bases and J by 0 bases, with 4 bases between the two germline ends. This CDR3 has 13 residues. Looked up from germline, CDR1 is SGHVS and CDR2 is FQNEAQ. CDR3 loop: CASSLTYQETQYF. CDR3 nucleotides: TGTGCCAGCAGCTTAACGTACCAAGAGACCCAGTACTTC.

Concerning this clone itself: Being one base from a much bigger clone, this may be a read error. This same CDR3 is encoded by further DNA sequences in the sample. The rearrangement uses TRBV30 and TRBJ1-1; maybe TRBD1 (6 bases). This CDR3 is 12 amino acids long. Trimming shortened V by 7 bases and J by 11 bases, and 20 bases separated the two germline ends. Per the germline V gene, CDR1 is GTSNPN and CDR2 is SVGIG (reference sequence). The CDR3 region has the DNA TGTGCCTTCAACAGGGAGCTCCAAGCGGCTTTCTTT. Translation gives CAFNRELQAAFF.

This clone occurred many times. Other DNA sequences from this sample encode an identical CDR3 as well. The V and J genes are TRBV4-1 and TRBJ2-7; D ambiguous. The CDR3 has 14 residues. Germline-derived CDR1 and CDR2 are MGHRA and YSYEKL. V was clipped by 1 base and J by 1 base, with 8 bases between them. CDR3 loop: CASSQADTSYEQYF. In nucleotides, the CDR3 is TGCGCCAGCAGCCAAGCCGACACATCCTACGAGCAGTACTTC.

This clone was observed a few times. The chain links TRBV6-1 to TRBJ1-2, with 8 bases fitting TRBD1. From germline, CDR1 is MNHNS and CDR2 SASEGT. V dropped 1 base and J dropped 4; count of bases not matched to a gene: 5. This CDR3 comprises 15 residues. As DNA, the CDR3 is TGTGCCAGCAGTGAAGACAGGGGGATCGGCTATGGCTACACCTTC. Its protein is CASSEDRGIGYGYTF.

This clone was seen more than once but under ten times. Given a much more abundant clone one base away, this may be a read error. Since no conserved phenylalanine or tryptophan closes the CDR3, a read error is the likely cause. The DNA is left out, because the CDR3 cannot be placed on it with certainty; the CDR3 is given as TCRdb lists it. The J gene is TRBJ1-2, the V gene TRBV29-1. The CDR3 is 11 residues long, counting both termini. Germline loops: CDR1 SQVTM, CDR2 ANQGSEA. The CDR3 loop is CSVEVSKVSTL.

At least ten counts were recorded for this clone. The chain recombines TRBV7-3 with TRBJ2-1, with no clear D. Per germline, CDR1 SGHTA and CDR2 FQGTGA. Trimming shortened V by 0 bases and J by 3 bases, and 3 bases separated the two germline ends. There are 13 residues in the CDR3. CDR3 in DNA: TGTGCCAGCAGCTTAACGGACTACAATGAGCAGTTCTTC. Encoded protein: CASSLTDYNEQFF.

The rearrangement links TRBV11-1 to TRBJ2-7; D is ambiguous. The CDR3 contains 16 residues. The germline V gene encodes CDR1 SGHAT and CDR2 FQDESV (reference sequence). V dropped 6 bases and J dropped 0 bases, with 18 bases sitting between them. The CDR3 protein is CASSSPFSWSSYEQYF. The CDR3 DNA reads as TGTGCCAGCAGTTCCCCGTTCAGCTGGAGCTCCTACGAGCAGTACTTC. The complete variable domain, with remaining parts taken from reference TRBV11-1 and TRBJ2-7, reads EAEVAQSPRYKITEKSQAVAFWCDPISGHATLYWYRQILGQGPELLVQFQDESVVDDSQLPKDRFSAERLKGVDSTLKIQPAELGDSAMYLCASSSPFSWSSYEQYFGPGTRLTVT.

Regarding this clone: Germline is not matched at one junction end, which may reflect a read error. This chain links TRBV20-1 with TRBJ2-7; tentatively, D is TRBD2 (7 bases). The CDR3 length is 14 residues. Germline V gene sequence: CDR1 DFQATT, CDR2 SNEGSKA (reference sequence). CDR3 bases: TGCAGTGCTAGTGTGTCGGGGGGCCCCTACGATCAGTACTTC. It codes for CSASVSGGPYDQYF.

This clone has a count of ten or more. Mismatch with germline at one junction end may stem from a read error. Other DNA sequences in this sample translate to the same CDR3. The chain couples TRBV7-7 to TRBJ2-5; 8 nucleotides align to TRBD1. The CDR3 spans 13 residues. Looked up from germline, CDR1 is SSHAT and CDR2 is FNYEAQ (reference sequence). CDR3 DNA: TGTGCTAGCAGCCGACAGGGGCGGGAGACCCAGTACTTC. It encodes CASSRQGRETQYF.

The table lists this clone with many counts. The gene calls are TRBV2 and TRBJ2-3; maybe TRBD1 (5 bases). The CDR3 is 12 amino acids. Germline-derived CDR1 and CDR2 are SNHLY and FYNNEI. Trimming took 6 bases from V and 2 from J, leaving 6 bases between them. This CDR3 is CASRDTTDTQYF. CDR3 bases: TGTGCCAGCAGGGACACCACAGATACGCAGTATTTT.

The rearrangement joins TRBV9 to TRBJ1-6; tentative D call: TRBD1 (5 bases). This CDR3 is 13 amino acids long. The germline V gene has CDR1 SGDLS and CDR2 YYNGEE. V gave up 0 bases and J gave up 7 bases, with 5 bases separating them. This chain's CDR3 is CASSVGQNSPLHF. The CDR3 DNA reads as TGTGCCAGCAGCGTAGGACAGAATTCACCCCTCCACTTT.

This clone occurred many times. This rearrangement joins TRBV6-5 to TRBJ1-5, with a possible D match to TRBD1 (5 bases). The germline V gene has CDR1 MNHEY and CDR2 SVGAGI. V was cut by 6 bases and J by 3 bases, with 24 bases left in between. This CDR3 comprises 18 residues. Here the CDR3 DNA reads TGTGCCAGCAGCCCCAGGGTGGGGAACAACAAGGCCAATCAGCCCCAGCATTTT. Amino acid sequence: CASSPRVGNNKANQPQHF.

A word on this clone: A read error may account for a junction end that differs from germline. The chain joins TRBV3-1 to TRBJ2-3, with TRBD2 matching 7 bases. The CDR3 is 13 residues long. From germline, CDR1 is LGHDT and CDR2 YNNKEL (reference sequence). The CDR3 loop reads CARSLTSVNTQYF. CDR3 nucleotide sequence: TGTGCCCGCAGCCTTACTAGCGTAAATACTCAGTATTTT.